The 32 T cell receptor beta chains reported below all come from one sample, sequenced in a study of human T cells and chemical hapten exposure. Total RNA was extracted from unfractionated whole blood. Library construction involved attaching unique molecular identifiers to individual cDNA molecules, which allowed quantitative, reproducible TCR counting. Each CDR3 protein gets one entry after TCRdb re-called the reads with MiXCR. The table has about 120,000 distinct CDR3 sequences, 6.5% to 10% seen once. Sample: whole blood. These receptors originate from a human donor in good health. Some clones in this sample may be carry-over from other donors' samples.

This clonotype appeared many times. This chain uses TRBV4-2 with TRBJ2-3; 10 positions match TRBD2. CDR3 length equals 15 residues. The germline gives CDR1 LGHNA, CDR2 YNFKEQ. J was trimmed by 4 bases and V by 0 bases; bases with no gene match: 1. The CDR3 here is CASSQEAGGPDTQYF. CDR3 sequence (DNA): TGTGCCAGCAGCCAAGAAGCGGGGGGGCCAGATACGCAGTATTTT.

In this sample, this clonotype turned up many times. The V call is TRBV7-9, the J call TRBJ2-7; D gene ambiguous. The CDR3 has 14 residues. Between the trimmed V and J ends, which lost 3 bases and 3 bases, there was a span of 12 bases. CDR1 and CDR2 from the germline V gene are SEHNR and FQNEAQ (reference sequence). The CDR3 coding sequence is TGTGCCAGCAGCTTGGTGGCACTGGGCTACGAGCAGTACTTC. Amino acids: CASSLVALGYEQYF.

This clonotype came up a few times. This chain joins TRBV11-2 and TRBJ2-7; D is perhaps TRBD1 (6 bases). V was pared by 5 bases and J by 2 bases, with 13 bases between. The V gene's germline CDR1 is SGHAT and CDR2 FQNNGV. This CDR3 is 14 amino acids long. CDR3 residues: CASSPRGQTYEQYF. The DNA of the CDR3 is TGTGCCAGCAGCCCGAGAGGACAGACCTACGAGCAGTACTTC. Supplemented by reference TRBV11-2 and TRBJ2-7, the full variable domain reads EAGVAQSPRYKIIEKRQSVAFWCNPISGHATLYWYQQILGQGPKLLIQFQNNGVVDDSQLPKDRFSAERLKGVDSTLKIQPAKLEDSAVYLCASSPRGQTYEQYFGPGTRLTVT.

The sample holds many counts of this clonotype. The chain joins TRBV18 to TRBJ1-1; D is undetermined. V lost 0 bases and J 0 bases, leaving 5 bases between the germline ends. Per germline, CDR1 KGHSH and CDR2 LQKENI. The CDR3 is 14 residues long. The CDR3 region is CASSPPVMNTEAFF. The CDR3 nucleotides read TGTGCCAGCTCACCACCGGTTATGAACACTGAAGCTTTCTTT.

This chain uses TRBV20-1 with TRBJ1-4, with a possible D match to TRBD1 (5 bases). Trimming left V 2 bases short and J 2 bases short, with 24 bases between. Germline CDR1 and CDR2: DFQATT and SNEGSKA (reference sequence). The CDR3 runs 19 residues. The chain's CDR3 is CSARFVRGQSGRTNEKLFF. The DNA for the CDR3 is TGCAGTGCTAGATTCGTGAGAGGACAATCCGGACGGACTAATGAAAAACTGTTTTTT.

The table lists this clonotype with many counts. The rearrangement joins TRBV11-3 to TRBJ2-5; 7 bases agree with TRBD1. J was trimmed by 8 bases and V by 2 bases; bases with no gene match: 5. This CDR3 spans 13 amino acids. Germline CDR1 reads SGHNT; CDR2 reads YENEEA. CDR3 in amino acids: CASSLNTGETQYF. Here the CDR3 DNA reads TGTGCCAGCAGCTTAAATACAGGGGAAACCCAGTACTTC.

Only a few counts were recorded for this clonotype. CDR3: CASSPTGRTTNEAFF. The CDR3 DNA reads as TGCGCCAGCAGCCCCACGGGACGGACTACAAATGAAGCTTTCTTT. The chain employs TRBV5-1 and TRBJ1-1; TRBD1 might be the D (5 bases). Trimming removed 4 bases at V and 7 bases at J, with 20 bases between. The CDR3 loop spans 15 amino acids. Germline values: CDR1 SGHRS, CDR2 YFSETQ.

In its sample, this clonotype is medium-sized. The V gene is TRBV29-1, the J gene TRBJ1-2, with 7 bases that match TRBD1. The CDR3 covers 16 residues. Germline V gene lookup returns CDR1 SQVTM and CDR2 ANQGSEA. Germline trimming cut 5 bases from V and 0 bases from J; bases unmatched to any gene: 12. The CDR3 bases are TGCAGCGTTTCAGCAGGGGGGGGATCCCCTAACTATGGCTACACCTTC. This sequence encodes CSVSAGGGSPNYGYTF.

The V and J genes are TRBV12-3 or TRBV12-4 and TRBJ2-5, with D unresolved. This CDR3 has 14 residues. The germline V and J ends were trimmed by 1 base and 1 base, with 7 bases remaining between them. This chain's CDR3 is CASSLEQLQETQYF. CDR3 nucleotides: TGTGCCAGCAGTTTAGAACAGCTCCAAGAGACCCAGTACTTC.

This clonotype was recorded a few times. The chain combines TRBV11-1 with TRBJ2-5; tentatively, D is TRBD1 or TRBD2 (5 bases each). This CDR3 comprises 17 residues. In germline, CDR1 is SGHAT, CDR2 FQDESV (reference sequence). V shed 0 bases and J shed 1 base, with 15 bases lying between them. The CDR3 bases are TGTGCCAGCAGCTTAGCGTGGGCCAGGGACCGCCAAGAGACCCAGTACTTC. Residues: CASSLAWARDRQETQYF.

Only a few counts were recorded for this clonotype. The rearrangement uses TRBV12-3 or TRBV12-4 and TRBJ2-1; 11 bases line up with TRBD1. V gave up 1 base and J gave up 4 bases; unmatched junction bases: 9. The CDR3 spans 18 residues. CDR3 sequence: CASSLGRGGTGGYNEQFF. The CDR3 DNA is TGTGCCAGCAGTTTAGGGAGGGGAGGGACAGGGGGATACAATGAGCAGTTCTTC.

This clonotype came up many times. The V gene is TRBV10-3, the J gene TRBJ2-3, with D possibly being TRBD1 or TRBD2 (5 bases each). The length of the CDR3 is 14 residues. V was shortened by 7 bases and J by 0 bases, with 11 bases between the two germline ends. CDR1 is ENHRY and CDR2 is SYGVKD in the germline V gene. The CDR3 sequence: CAIKGSPSTDTQYF. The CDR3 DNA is TGTGCCATCAAGGGGAGTCCTAGCACAGATACGCAGTATTTT.

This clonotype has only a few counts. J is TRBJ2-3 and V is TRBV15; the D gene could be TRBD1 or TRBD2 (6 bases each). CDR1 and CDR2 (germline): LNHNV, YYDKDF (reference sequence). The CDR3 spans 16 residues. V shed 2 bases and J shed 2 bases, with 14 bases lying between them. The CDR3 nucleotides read TGTGCCACCAGCAGATCCGGGGGCAGTTTCACAGATACGCAGTATTTT. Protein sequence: CATSRSGGSFTDTQYF.

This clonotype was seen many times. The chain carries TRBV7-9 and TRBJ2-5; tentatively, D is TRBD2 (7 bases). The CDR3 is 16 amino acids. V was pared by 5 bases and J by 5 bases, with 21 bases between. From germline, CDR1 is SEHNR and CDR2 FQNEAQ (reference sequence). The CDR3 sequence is CASSGTGKTSWETQYF. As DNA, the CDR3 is TGTGCCAGCAGCGGAACAGGGAAGACTAGCTGGGAGACCCAGTACTTC.

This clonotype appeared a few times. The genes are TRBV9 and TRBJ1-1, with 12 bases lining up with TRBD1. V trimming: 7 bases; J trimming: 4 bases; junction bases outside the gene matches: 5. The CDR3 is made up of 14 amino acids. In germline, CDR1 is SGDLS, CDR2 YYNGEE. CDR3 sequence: CASQKGQGATEAFF. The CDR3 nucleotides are TGTGCCAGCCAGAAGGGACAGGGGGCCACTGAAGCTTTCTTT.

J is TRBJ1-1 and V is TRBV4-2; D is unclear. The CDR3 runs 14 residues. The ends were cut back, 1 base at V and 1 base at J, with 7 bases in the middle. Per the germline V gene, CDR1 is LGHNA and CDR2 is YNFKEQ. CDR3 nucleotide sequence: TGTGCCAGCAGCCAAGGGCCAGAGAACACTGAAGCTTTCTTT. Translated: CASSQGPENTEAFF.

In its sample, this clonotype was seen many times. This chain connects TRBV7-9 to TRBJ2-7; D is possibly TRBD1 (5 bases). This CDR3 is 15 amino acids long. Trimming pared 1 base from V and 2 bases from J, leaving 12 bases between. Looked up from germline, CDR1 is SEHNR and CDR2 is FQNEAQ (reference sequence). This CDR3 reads CASSLGQGSAYEQYF. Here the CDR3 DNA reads TGTGCCAGCAGCTTAGGGCAGGGATCAGCCTACGAGCAGTACTTC.

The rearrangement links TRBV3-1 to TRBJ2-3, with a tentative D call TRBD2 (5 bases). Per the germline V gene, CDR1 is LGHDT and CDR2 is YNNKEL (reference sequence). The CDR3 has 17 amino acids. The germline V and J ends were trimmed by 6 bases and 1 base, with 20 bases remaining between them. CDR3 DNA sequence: TGTGCCAGCAGTTCTGGATTGATGACGGAGGGCACAGATACGCAGTATTTT. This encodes CASSSGLMTEGTDTQYF.

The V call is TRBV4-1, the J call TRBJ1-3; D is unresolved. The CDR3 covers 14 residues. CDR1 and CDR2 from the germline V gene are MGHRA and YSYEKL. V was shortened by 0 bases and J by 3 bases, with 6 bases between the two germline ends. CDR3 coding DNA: TGCGCCAGCAGCCAAGACAGGATTGGAAACACCATATATTTT. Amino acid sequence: CASSQDRIGNTIYF.

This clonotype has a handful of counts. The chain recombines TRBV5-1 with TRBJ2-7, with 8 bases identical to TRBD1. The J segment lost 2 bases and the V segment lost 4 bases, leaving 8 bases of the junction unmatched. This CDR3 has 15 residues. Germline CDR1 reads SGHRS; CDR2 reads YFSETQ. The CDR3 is CASSPRTGLTYEQYF. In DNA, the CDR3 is TGCGCCAGCAGCCCGAGGACAGGGTTGACCTACGAGCAGTACTTC.

The CDR3 is CSARDQVVSDTQYF. CDR3 nucleotides: TGCAGTGCTAGAGATCAGGTAGTTTCAGATACGCAGTATTTT. The gene calls are TRBV20-1 and TRBJ2-3; D call uncertain. CDR1 and CDR2 from the germline V gene are DFQATT and SNEGSKA (reference sequence). Trimming stripped 0 bases from V and 4 bases from J, with 11 bases between. The CDR3 consists of 14 residues.

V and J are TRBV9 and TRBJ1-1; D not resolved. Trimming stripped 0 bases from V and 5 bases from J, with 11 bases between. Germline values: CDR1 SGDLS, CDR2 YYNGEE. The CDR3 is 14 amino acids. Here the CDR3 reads CASSVGGTGTEAFF. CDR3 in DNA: TGTGCCAGCAGCGTAGGAGGTACGGGGACTGAAGCTTTCTTT.

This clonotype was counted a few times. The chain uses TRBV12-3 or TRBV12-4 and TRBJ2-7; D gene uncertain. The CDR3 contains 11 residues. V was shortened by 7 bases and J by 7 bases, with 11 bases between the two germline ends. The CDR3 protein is CASTLGTEQYF. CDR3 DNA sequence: TGTGCCAGCACCCTGGGAACAGAGCAGTACTTC.

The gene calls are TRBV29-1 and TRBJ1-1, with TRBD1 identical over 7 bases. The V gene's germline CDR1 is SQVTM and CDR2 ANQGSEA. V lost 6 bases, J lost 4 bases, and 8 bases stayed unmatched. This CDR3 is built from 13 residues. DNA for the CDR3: TGCAGCGTGGCGACAGGGAGGCGCACTGAAGCTTTCTTT. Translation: CSVATGRRTEAFF.

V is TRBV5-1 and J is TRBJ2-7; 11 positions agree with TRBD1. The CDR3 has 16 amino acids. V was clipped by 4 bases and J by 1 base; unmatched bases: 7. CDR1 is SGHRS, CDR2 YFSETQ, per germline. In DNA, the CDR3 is TGCGCCAGCAGCCCGACCGGACAGGGGGCTTCCTACGAGCAGTACTTC. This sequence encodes CASSPTGQGASYEQYF. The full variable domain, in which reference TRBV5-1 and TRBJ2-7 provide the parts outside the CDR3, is KAGVTQTPRYLIKTRGQQVTLSCSPISGHRSVSWYQQTPGQGLQFLFEYFSETQRNKGNFPGRFSGRQFSNSRSEMNVSTLELGDSALYLCASSPTGQGASYEQYFGPGTRLTVT.

CDR3 coding DNA: TGTGCCAGCAGAATGACAGGGAACACCGGGGAGCTGTTTTTT. Its translation is CASRMTGNTGELFF. The V and J genes are TRBV2 and TRBJ2-2; maybe TRBD1 (6 bases). Looked up from germline, CDR1 is SNHLY and CDR2 is FYNNEI. CDR3 size: 14 residues. V lost 6 bases and J 1 base, leaving 9 bases between the germline ends. The full variable domain, rest sourced from reference TRBV2 and TRBJ2-2, is EPEVTQTPSHQVTQMGQEVILRCVPISNHLYFYWYRQILGQKVEFLVSFYNNEISEKSEIFDDQFSVERPDGSNFTLKIRSTKLEDSAMYFCASRMTGNTGELFFGEGSRLTVL.

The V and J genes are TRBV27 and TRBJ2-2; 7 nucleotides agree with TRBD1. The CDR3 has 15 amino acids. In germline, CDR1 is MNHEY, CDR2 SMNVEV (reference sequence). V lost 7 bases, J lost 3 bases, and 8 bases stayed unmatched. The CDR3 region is CASKYLTGDTGELFF. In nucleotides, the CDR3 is TGTGCCAGCAAATACCTTACAGGGGACACCGGGGAGCTGTTTTTT.

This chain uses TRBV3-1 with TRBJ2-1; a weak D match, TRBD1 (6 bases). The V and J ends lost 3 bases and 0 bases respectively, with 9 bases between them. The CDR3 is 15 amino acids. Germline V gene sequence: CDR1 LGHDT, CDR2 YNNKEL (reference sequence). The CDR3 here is CASSQGHNSYNEQFF. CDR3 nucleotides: TGTGCCAGCAGCCAGGGACACAACTCCTACAATGAGCAGTTCTTC.

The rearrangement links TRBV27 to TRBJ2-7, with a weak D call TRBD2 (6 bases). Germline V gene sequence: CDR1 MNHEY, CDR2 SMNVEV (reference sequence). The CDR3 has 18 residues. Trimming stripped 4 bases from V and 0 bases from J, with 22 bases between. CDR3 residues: CASSSHPQRVGLSYEQYF. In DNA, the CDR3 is TGTGCCAGCAGTTCCCACCCACAGCGTGTGGGACTCTCCTACGAGCAGTACTTC.

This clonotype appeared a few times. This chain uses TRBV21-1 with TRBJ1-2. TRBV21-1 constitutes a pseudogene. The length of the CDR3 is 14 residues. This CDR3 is CASSNRDGDYGYTF. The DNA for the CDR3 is TGTGCCAGCAGCAATAGAGACGGAGACTATGGCTACACCTTC.

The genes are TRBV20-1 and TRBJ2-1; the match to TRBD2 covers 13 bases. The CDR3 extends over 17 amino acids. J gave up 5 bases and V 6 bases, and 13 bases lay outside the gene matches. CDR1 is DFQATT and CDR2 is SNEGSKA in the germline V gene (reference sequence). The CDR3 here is CSALPFGLAGANNEQFF. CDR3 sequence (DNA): TGCAGTGCGCTCCCCTTCGGACTAGCGGGAGCAAACAATGAGCAGTTCTTC.

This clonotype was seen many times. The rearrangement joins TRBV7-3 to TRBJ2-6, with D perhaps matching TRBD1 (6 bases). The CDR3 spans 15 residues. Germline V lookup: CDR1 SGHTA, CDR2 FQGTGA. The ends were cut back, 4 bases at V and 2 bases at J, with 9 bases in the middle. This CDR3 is CASSSQGAGANVLTF. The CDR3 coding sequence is TGTGCCAGCAGCTCACAGGGAGCTGGGGCCAACGTCCTGACTTTC.